This T cell receptor (beta chain) came from a study of blood T cells in healthy people across ages. Concerning this clonotype: What it recognizes is unknown.

Then a second PCR, running roughly 7 to 11 cycles, was carried out with a sample-barcoded 5' primer and a J-beta primer mix. Each cDNA was tagged by a template-switch adaptor containing 12 random nucleotides. TCRdb reprocessed the 5' RACE reads with MiXCR, giving one entry per CDR3 protein. The table records 1.5 million or so distinct CDR3 sequences, roughly two fifths of them present only once. Findings and caveats of the study: Possibly confounding the expanded clonotype changes was the fact that donor CMV status was unknown.

Per sample, at least 5 micrograms of total RNA were extracted. Germline lookup yields CDR1 MNHEY and CDR2 SMNVEV (reference sequence). The CDR3 has 16 amino acids. V lost 2 bases and J lost 2, with 13 bases in between. J is TRBJ2-1 and V is TRBV27; D may be TRBD1 (5 bases). Sequenced material: blood. The receptor comes from a woman between 18 and 29 years old in good health. Here the CDR3 reads CASSLGRAVTYNEQFF. In DNA form, the CDR3 reads TGTGCCAGCAGTTTAGGCAGGGCCGTAACCTACAATGAGCAGTTCTTC.